Reported below is one TCR beta chain. What it binds is unknown. The sample is drawn from a study of beta chain features in type 1 diabetes. Study outcomes and limitations: The study found moderately but significantly shorter TCRB CDR3s in all four CD4+ subsets of Type 1 diabetes patients.

V lost 2 bases and J 2 bases, leaving 11 bases between the germline ends. Germline lookup yields CDR1 SGHAT and CDR2 FQNNGV. The CDR3 contains 15 residues. TCRB transcripts that were expressed got sequenced, as all of the isolated RNA had been reverse transcribed. Repertoires were generated with immunoSEQ multiplex PCR, while TCRdb's copy carries only in-frame clones and drops some. The sample holds nearly 350,000 clones; around 9.3% are singletons and the top ten take roughly 0.99%. This clonotype was obtained from a man aged 30-40 years with type 1 diabetes. Input material: central memory CD4+ T cells from blood. This chain uses TRBV11-2 with TRBJ2-3, with D hard to call. In DNA, the CDR3 is TGTGCCAGCAGCTTATGGCAGGAAAACACAGATACGCAGTATTTT. As protein: CASSLWQENTDTQYF.